The 19 T cell receptor beta chains given below trace back to one sample, sequenced in a study of molecular identifiers for immune sequencing clone quantification. MiXCR, applied by TCRdb to the PCR reads, yields one record per CDR3 protein. Of 40,000 to 45,000 distinct CDR3 sequences detected, roughly 21% appear once; the ten largest clones hold under 1.3%. The sample comprised naive CD8+ T cells from blood, with Jurkat cell RNA spiked in. Subset noted: FACS-sorted CD8+CD4-CCR7+CD45RA+ naive T cells. These receptors were collected from a human donor in good health. Some libraries in this study had Jurkat cell RNA spiked in.

Details on this clonotype: A junction end diverges from the germline sequence, so it may reflect a read error. The V gene is TRBV12-3 or TRBV12-4, the J gene TRBJ2-1; D is possibly TRBD1 (6 bases). The CDR3 consists of 16 residues. CDR3 nucleotides: TGTGCCAGCAGAAAGTCGGGGACAAGATCCTACAATGAGCTGTTCTTC. Encoded protein: CASRKSGTRSYNELFF.

This clonotype showed up many times. The V gene is TRBV20-1, the J gene TRBJ2-3, with a weak D call TRBD2 (5 bases). Per germline, CDR1 DFQATT and CDR2 SNEGSKA (reference sequence). Between the trimmed V and J ends, which lost 3 bases and 0 bases, there was a span of 7 bases. This CDR3 has 13 amino acids. CDR3 nucleotide sequence: TGCAGTGCTAGCGGGGATAGCACAGATACGCAGTATTTT. It specifies CSASGDSTDTQYF.

This clonotype was counted at least ten times. This chain uses TRBV13 with TRBJ1-1; no clear D. The germline V gene has CDR1 PRHDT and CDR2 FYEKMQ (reference sequence). Trimming shortened V by 5 bases and J by 6 bases, and 13 bases separated the two germline ends. The CDR3 sequence is 13 residues long. The CDR3 loop is CASSLGAQPEAFF. CDR3 DNA: TGTGCCAGCAGCCTCGGCGCGCAACCTGAAGCTTTCTTT.

This clonotype was counted ten times or more. The chain is built from TRBV7-9 and TRBJ2-2; possible D gene TRBD1, 5 bases. The CDR3 covers 12 residues. Germline CDR1 and CDR2: SEHNR and FQNEAQ (reference sequence). Trimming pared 6 bases from V and 3 bases from J, leaving 5 bases between. CDR3 amino acids: CASRTDTGELFF. The CDR3 region has the DNA TGTGCCAGCAGGACAGACACCGGGGAGCTGTTTTTT.

The V and J genes are TRBV27 and TRBJ2-3; TRBD1 agrees at 11 bases. The length of the CDR3 is 17 residues. In germline, CDR1 is MNHEY, CDR2 SMNVEV (reference sequence). V dropped 6 bases and J dropped 0; count of bases not matched to a gene: 8. CDR3 bases: TGTGCCAGCAGGGCGGGACAGGGGGTTAGTAGCACAGATACGCAGTATTTT. It specifies CASRAGQGVSSTDTQYF.

This clonotype occurred many times. The chain carries TRBV27 and TRBJ2-1; TRBD2 aligns across 11 bases. V lost 1 base, J lost 10 bases, and 12 bases stayed unmatched. CDR1 and CDR2 (germline): MNHEY, SMNVEV (reference sequence). The CDR3 is made up of 17 amino acids. The CDR3 region is CASSLLRIAGGGKEQFF. As DNA, the CDR3 is TGTGCCAGCAGTTTATTAAGAATAGCGGGAGGGGGGAAGGAGCAGTTCTTC.

V and J are TRBV14 and TRBJ2-5, with 13 positions matching TRBD2. The CDR3 is 16 amino acids. Germline V lookup: CDR1 SGHDN, CDR2 FVKESK. After removal of 4 bases from V and 5 bases from J, the junction contained 7 bases not matched to a gene. The CDR3 region is CASSRSGLAGYETQYF. CDR3 DNA: TGTGCCAGCAGCCGATCGGGACTAGCGGGATATGAGACCCAGTACTTC.

In this sample, this clonotype turned up many times. The chain combines TRBV7-9 with TRBJ2-3; no definite D call. This CDR3 is built from 14 residues. Trimming shortened V by 3 bases and J by 4 bases, and 11 bases separated the two germline ends. Per germline, CDR1 SEHNR and CDR2 FQNEAQ (reference sequence). The CDR3 reads CASSLQDPADTQYF. The CDR3 nucleotides are TGTGCCAGCAGCTTGCAGGACCCGGCAGATACGCAGTATTTT.

This clonotype was recorded many times. The rearrangement joins TRBV9 to TRBJ2-1, with unresolved D. The germline gives CDR1 SGDLS, CDR2 YYNGEE. There are 13 residues in the CDR3. Trimming took off 4 bases at V and 8 bases at J, with 13 bases between the two ends. The CDR3 nucleotides are TGTGCCAGCAGCTCATCACTGGGCCATGAGCAGTTCTTC. Its protein is CASSSSLGHEQFF.

The V call is TRBV4-3, the J call TRBJ2-5; TRBD2 matches 10 bases. Germline loops: CDR1 LGHNA, CDR2 YSLEER. The CDR3 consists of 17 residues. The junction had 16 bases not matched to a gene; V was cut back by 3 bases and J by 9 bases. For the CDR3, the DNA is TGCGCCAGCAGCCAGGATTCAGGACTAGCGGCCCTGGAGGCCCAGTACTTC. Residues: CASSQDSGLAALEAQYF.

At least ten counts were recorded for this clonotype. This chain connects TRBV12-3 or TRBV12-4 to TRBJ2-3; 8 bases agree with TRBD1. Trimming at V came to 7 bases and at J to 2 bases, leaving 8 bases not matched to a gene. The CDR3 length is 15 residues. The CDR3 DNA reads TGTGCCAGCACCGGAGACAGGGGTTTCACAGATACGCAGTATTTT. Translating gives CASTGDRGFTDTQYF.

This clonotype appeared many times. The chain combines TRBV4-3 with TRBJ2-5; TRBD2 matches at 9 bases. Germline loops: CDR1 LGHNA, CDR2 YSLEER. CDR3 size: 15 residues. After removal of 1 base from V and 2 bases from J, the junction contained 2 bases not matched to a gene. CDR3 DNA sequence: TGCGCCAGCAGCCAAGGACTAGCGGCACAAGAGACCCAGTACTTC. Translated: CASSQGLAAQETQYF.

The sample holds a few counts of this clonotype. V and J are TRBV7-2 and TRBJ2-5; 9 bases fit TRBD2. The CDR3 totals 17 residues. CDR1 SGHTA and CDR2 FQGNSA come from the germline V gene. V lost 2 bases and J lost 5; bases outside the gene matches: 12. The CDR3, as DNA: TGTGCCAGCAGCTTATCCCGCTGGCGGGAGGGCCATGAGACCCAGTACTTC. It codes for CASSLSRWREGHETQYF.

This clonotype was seen repeatedly, ten times or more. The V gene is TRBV27, the J gene TRBJ1-5, with D unresolved. The CDR3 loop spans 13 amino acids. Between the trimmed V and J ends, which lost 5 bases and 7 bases, there was a span of 12 bases. Germline V lookup: CDR1 MNHEY, CDR2 SMNVEV (reference sequence). The CDR3 reads CASSEGPRQPQHF. DNA of the CDR3: TGTGCCAGCAGTGAAGGGCCCCGGCAGCCCCAGCATTTT.

At least ten counts were recorded for this clonotype. The chain combines TRBV18 with TRBJ1-1; D unclear. The germline V and J ends were trimmed by 2 bases and 4 bases, with 14 bases remaining between them. Germline CDR1 KGHSH, CDR2 LQKENI. The CDR3 length is 15 residues. CDR3 in amino acids: CASSPEGPSSTEAFF. Here the CDR3 DNA reads TGTGCCAGCTCACCAGAAGGACCGTCGTCCACTGAAGCTTTCTTT.

In its sample, this clonotype was seen many times. CDR3 sequence reads: CSVSGFSAEAFF. The DNA for the CDR3 is TGCAGCGTATCAGGGTTTAGTGCTGAAGCTTTCTTT. The J gene is TRBJ1-1, the V gene TRBV29-1; D may be TRBD1 (5 bases). This CDR3 is built from 12 residues. CDR1 SQVTM and CDR2 ANQGSEA come from the germline V gene. Trimming took 6 bases from V and 6 from J, leaving 14 bases between them. Full variable domain (remainder filled in from reference TRBV29-1 and TRBJ1-1): SAVISQKPSRDICQRGTSLTIQCQVDSQVTMMFWYRQQPGQSLTLIATANQGSEATYESGFVIDKFPISRPNLTFSTLTVSNMSPEDSSIYLCSVSGFSAEAFFGQGTRLTVV.

This clonotype was seen ten or more times. V is TRBV12-3 or TRBV12-4 and J is TRBJ1-5; possibly TRBD1 for D (6 bases). CDR3 length equals 15 residues. V shed 6 bases and J shed 4 bases, with 16 bases lying between them. The CDR3 sequence: CASSQGRGGNQPQHF. DNA of the CDR3: TGTGCCAGCAGCCAGGGGAGGGGAGGGAATCAGCCCCAGCATTTT.

This clonotype was recorded at least ten times. The chain recombines TRBV3-1 with TRBJ2-7; D is unresolved. Trimming cost V 1 base and J 3 bases, with 7 bases left between them. CDR1 and CDR2 (germline): LGHDT, YNNKEL (reference sequence). The CDR3 has 13 residues. The CDR3 DNA reads as TGTGCCAGCAGCCAAGGTCAGAACTACGAGCAGTACTTC. Translating gives CASSQGQNYEQYF.

In its sample, this clonotype was seen many times. V gene TRBV20-1 combines with J gene TRBJ1-1; D is undetermined. V was cut by 1 base and J by 8 bases, with 11 bases left in between. The germline CDR1 and CDR2 sequences are DFQATT and SNEGSKA (reference sequence). This CDR3 is 12 amino acids long. CDR3 bases: TGCAGTGCTAGAGCAGGCCTTGGGGAAGCTTTCTTT. This codes for CSARAGLGEAFF.